The rows below give T cell receptor beta chains drawn from one sample of a study of beta chain features in type 1 diabetes. The method was immunoSEQ multiplex PCR; TCRdb's version includes in-frame clones alone and lacks a portion of them. The sample has about 41,000 clones, around 63% seen once. Sample: Tregs from blood. The receptors originated from a man aged 25 to 40 with type 1 diabetes. Some clones in this sample may be carry-over from other donors' samples. Both conserved end residues are part of each CDR3. Each record gives: CDR3 length, clone size, J gene, V gene, D gene, CDR3 protein, CDR3 DNA. The D gene is left open where the match is weak. Expanded clones are given a class, and other clones once, few, many or no size at all.

len: 12; abundance: once; j_gene: TRBJ2-3; v_gene: TRBV6-5; d_gene: NA; CDR3aa: CASSLQGGTQYF; CDR3nt: TGTGCCAGCAGCTTACAGGGAGGGACGCAGTATTTT
len: 13; abundance: NA; j_gene: TRBJ2-1; v_gene: TRBV29-1; d_gene: NA; CDR3aa: CSVAGVPYNEQFF; CDR3nt: TGCAGCGTTGCAGGGGTCCCCTACAATGAGCAGTTCTTC
len: 16; abundance: NA; j_gene: TRBJ2-1; v_gene: TRBV6-1; d_gene: TRBD2; CDR3aa: CASSDPYSGGRNEQFF; CDR3nt: TGTGCCAGCAGTGACCCCTATAGCGGGGGGAGAAATGAGCAGTTCTTC
len: 14; abundance: few; j_gene: TRBJ1-1; v_gene: TRBV19; d_gene: NA; CDR3aa: CAVEWGARNTEAFF; CDR3nt: TGTGCCGTGGAGTGGGGAGCCAGGAACACTGAAGCTTTCTTT
len: 15; abundance: NA; j_gene: TRBJ1-6; v_gene: TRBV6-5; d_gene: NA; CDR3aa: CASSLRRDGGSPLHF; CDR3nt: TGTGCCAGCAGCTTACGGAGGGATGGGGGTTCACCCCTCCACTTT
len: 16; abundance: NA; j_gene: TRBJ1-2; v_gene: TRBV7-2; d_gene: NA; CDR3aa: CASSKLGGPANYGYTF; CDR3nt: TGTGCCAGCAGCAAATTGGGGGGGCCTGCTAACTATGGCTACACCTTC
len: 15; abundance: NA; j_gene: TRBJ2-5; v_gene: TRBV7-9; d_gene: TRBD2; CDR3aa: CASSYQAGGLETQYF; CDR3nt: TGTGCCAGCAGCTACCAAGCGGGAGGGCTTGAGACCCAGTACTTC
len: 12; abundance: NA; j_gene: TRBJ1-4; v_gene: TRBV30; d_gene: NA; CDR3aa: CAWTRTGEKLFF; CDR3nt: TGTGCCTGGACCCGAACAGGGGAAAAACTGTTTTTT
len: 15; abundance: NA; j_gene: TRBJ2-1; v_gene: TRBV18; d_gene: NA; CDR3aa: CASSPPGLLKNEQFF; CDR3nt: TGTGCCAGCTCACCACCGGGCCTACTCAAAAATGAGCAGTTCTTC
len: 15; abundance: NA; j_gene: TRBJ2-7; v_gene: TRBV7-2; d_gene: NA; CDR3aa: CASSLGGPGSYEQYF; CDR3nt: TGTGCCAGCAGCCTCGGGGGGCCGGGCTCATACGAGCAGTACTTC
len: 14; abundance: NA; j_gene: TRBJ2-3; v_gene: TRBV4-2; d_gene: TRBD1; CDR3aa: CASSQDRGRGTQYF; CDR3nt: TGTGCCAGCAGCCAAGACAGGGGGCGAGGTACGCAGTATTTT
len: 15; abundance: NA; j_gene: TRBJ2-3; v_gene: TRBV11-2; d_gene: NA; CDR3aa: CASSLGQPSTDTQYF; CDR3nt: TGTGCCAGCAGCTTAGGACAGCCCAGCACAGATACGCAGTATTTT
len: 14; abundance: few; j_gene: TRBJ2-7; v_gene: TRBV19; d_gene: NA; CDR3aa: CASSSAGRAYEQYF; CDR3nt: TGTGCCAGTAGTTCCGCCGGCAGGGCGTACGAGCAGTACTTC
len: 14; abundance: NA; j_gene: TRBJ1-2; v_gene: TRBV6-1; d_gene: NA; CDR3aa: CASSEALRGYGYTF; CDR3nt: TGTGCCAGCAGTGAAGCGCTTCGGGGCTATGGCTACACCTTC
len: 15; abundance: NA; j_gene: TRBJ2-1; v_gene: TRBV7-7; d_gene: TRBD2; CDR3aa: CASSLLGLADNEQFF; CDR3nt: TGTGCTAGCAGCCTACTGGGACTAGCAGACAATGAGCAGTTCTTC
len: 15; abundance: NA; j_gene: TRBJ1-5; v_gene: TRBV2; d_gene: NA; CDR3aa: CASKDQGLSAQPQHF; CDR3nt: TGTGCCAGCAAGGATCAGGGATTATCCGCGCAGCCCCAGCATTTT
len: 14; abundance: NA; j_gene: TRBJ2-3; v_gene: TRBV18; d_gene: NA; CDR3aa: CASSPRGGTDTQYF; CDR3nt: TGTGCCAGCTCACCACGAGGAGGCACAGATACGCAGTATTTT
len: 13; abundance: NA; j_gene: TRBJ2-5; v_gene: TRBV29-1; d_gene: NA; CDR3aa: CSVDKAAPGAQYF; CDR3nt: TGCAGCGTTGATAAAGCGGCCCCCGGGGCCCAGTACTTC
len: 12; abundance: NA; j_gene: TRBJ2-3; v_gene: TRBV7-2; d_gene: NA; CDR3aa: CASKASTDTQYF; CDR3nt: TGTGCCAGCAAAGCTAGCACAGATACGCAGTATTTT
len: 17; abundance: NA; j_gene: TRBJ2-7; v_gene: TRBV18; d_gene: TRBD1; CDR3aa: CASSPGTGVLSSYEQYF; CDR3nt: TGTGCCAGCTCACCCGGGACAGGGGTCCTGAGCTCCTACGAGCAGTACTTC
len: 12; abundance: NA; j_gene: TRBJ2-5; v_gene: TRBV6-5; d_gene: NA; CDR3aa: CASSSQQETQYF; CDR3nt: TGTGCCAGCAGCTCCCAGCAAGAGACCCAGTACTTC
len: 13; abundance: NA; j_gene: TRBJ1-5; v_gene: TRBV15; d_gene: NA; CDR3aa: CATSRDPGLGAHF; CDR3nt: TGTGCCACCAGCAGAGATCCCGGCCTGGGGGCTCATTTT
len: 14; abundance: NA; j_gene: TRBJ2-5; v_gene: TRBV5-1; d_gene: TRBD2; CDR3aa: CASHFGGSEETQYF; CDR3nt: TGCGCCAGTCACTTCGGGGGGTCGGAAGAGACCCAGTACTTC
len: 15; abundance: NA; j_gene: TRBJ1-2; v_gene: TRBV7-3; d_gene: NA; CDR3aa: CASSRGGRGNYGYTF; CDR3nt: TGTGCCAGCAGCCGAGGCGGGAGAGGGAACTATGGCTACACCTTC
len: 14; abundance: few; j_gene: TRBJ2-3; v_gene: TRBV7-2; d_gene: NA; CDR3aa: CASSQGGGMGTQYF; CDR3nt: TGTGCCAGCAGCCAAGGGGGGGGGATGGGCACGCAGTATTTT
len: 16; abundance: few; j_gene: TRBJ2-1; v_gene: TRBV6-6; d_gene: NA; CDR3aa: CASSYSTGVAYNEQFF; CDR3nt: TGTGCCAGCAGTTACTCGACGGGGGTGGCCTACAATGAGCAGTTCTTC
len: 14; abundance: few; j_gene: TRBJ1-2; v_gene: TRBV28; d_gene: NA; CDR3aa: CASSWASTSYGYTF; CDR3nt: TGTGCCAGCAGTTGGGCCAGCACAAGCTATGGCTACACCTTC
len: 15; abundance: NA; j_gene: TRBJ2-2; v_gene: TRBV18; d_gene: NA; CDR3aa: CASSLRQGGTGELFF; CDR3nt: TGTGCCAGCTCACTACGACAGGGAGGTACCGGGGAGCTGTTTTTC
len: 13; abundance: NA; j_gene: TRBJ1-2; v_gene: TRBV7-3; d_gene: NA; CDR3aa: CASSRPGGGGYTF; CDR3nt: TGTGCCAGCAGCCGACCCGGGGGGGGTGGCTACACCTTC
len: 15; abundance: NA; j_gene: TRBJ2-3; v_gene: TRBV11-1; d_gene: NA; CDR3aa: CASSGWELARDTQYF; CDR3nt: TGTGCCAGCAGCGGCTGGGAGCTTGCCCGGGATACGCAGTATTTT
len: 12; abundance: NA; j_gene: TRBJ2-3; v_gene: TRBV6-5; d_gene: NA; CDR3aa: CAARGSADTQYF; CDR3nt: TGTGCCGCCCGGGGGAGCGCAGATACGCAGTATTTT